Below, 18 T cell receptor beta chains from the same sample are listed, as sequenced in a study of cytomegalovirus exposure and HLA in healthy donors. PCR primers comprised 60 Vbeta and 13 Jbeta primers. Profiling relied on immunoSEQ multiplex PCR, and the TCRdb table lists in-frame clones only, not all of them. The data contain 130,000 or so clones, roughly 74% of them singletons. The sequencing sample was made of PBMCs. These TCRs come from a man in his forties in good health and CMV-seropositive.

The chain recombines TRBV5-1 with TRBJ1-2; no definite D call. V shed 5 bases and J shed 3 bases, with 17 bases lying between them. The CDR3 runs to 15 residues. The germline gives CDR1 SGHRS, CDR2 YFSETQ. The CDR3 coding sequence is TGCGCCAGCAGGACGACCTTTGGGGAGGACTATGGCTACACCTTC. Amino acid sequence: CASRTTFGEDYGYTF.

This clone occurred a few times. The V gene is TRBV29-1, the J gene TRBJ2-1; no definite D call. Germline-derived CDR1 and CDR2 are SQVTM and ANQGSEA. The V gene lost 4 bases and the J gene lost 9 bases, with 13 bases spanning the gap. This CDR3 comprises 12 residues. The CDR3 nucleotides are TGCAGCGTTGGGTTTGGCTCCATTGAGCAGTTCTTC. Its protein is CSVGFGSIEQFF.

This chain uses TRBV6-1 with TRBJ1-3; D is possibly TRBD1 (6 bases). The CDR3 is 12 amino acids. V lost 7 bases, J lost 8 bases, and 12 bases lay in between. CDR1 is MNHNS and CDR2 is SASEGT in the germline V gene. The CDR3 protein is CASNHRVDTIYF. The CDR3, as DNA: TGTGCCAGCAATCACAGGGTAGACACCATATATTTT.

The V call is TRBV5-1, the J call TRBJ2-7, with D tentatively TRBD1 (6 bases). Germline loops: CDR1 SGHRS, CDR2 YFSETQ. V lost 0 bases, J lost 4 bases, and 14 bases lay in between. The CDR3 runs to 15 residues. In DNA form, the CDR3 reads TGCGCCAGCAGCTTGGCCGCAGGGGATAGGTACGAGCAGTACTTC. Amino acid sequence: CASSLAAGDRYEQYF.

This rearrangement joins TRBV27 to TRBJ1-6; D unclear. The V end lost 5 bases, the J end lost 0 bases, and 8 bases lay between the germline ends. CDR3 size: 15 residues. Germline CDR1 and CDR2: MNHEY and SMNVEV (reference sequence). CDR3 loop: CASSTESSYNSPLHF. CDR3 nucleotide sequence: TGTGCCAGCAGTACTGAGAGCTCCTATAATTCACCCCTCCACTTT.

This clone was counted only a few times. This chain uses TRBV2 with TRBJ2-7, with 7 positions matching TRBD2. The CDR3 covers 16 residues. V dropped 2 bases and J dropped 3; count of bases not matched to a gene: 10. Germline V gives CDR1 SNHLY, CDR2 FYNNEI. The CDR3 region is CASSELSGTSVYEQYF. CDR3 bases: TGTGCCAGCAGTGAACTCTCCGGAACTAGCGTCTACGAGCAGTACTTC.

This clone was observed a few times. The chain carries TRBV5-1 and TRBJ2-7; D is perhaps TRBD1 (5 bases). The V end lost 0 bases, the J end lost 6 bases, and 13 bases lay between the germline ends. CDR1 SGHRS and CDR2 YFSETQ come from the germline V gene. The CDR3 runs to 14 residues. CDR3 amino acids: CASSLAAGSPEQYF. The CDR3 nucleotides read TGCGCCAGCAGCTTGGCAGCAGGGTCTCCCGAGCAGTACTTC. Full variable domain (remainder filled in from reference TRBV5-1 and TRBJ2-7): KAGVTQTPRYLIKTRGQQVTLSCSPISGHRSVSWYQQTPGQGLQFLFEYFSETQRNKGNFPGRFSGRQFSNSRSEMNVSTLELGDSALYLCASSLAAGSPEQYFGPGTRLTVT.

This clone was counted only a few times. This chain connects TRBV19 to TRBJ1-5; D ambiguous. Germline V lookup: CDR1 LNHDA, CDR2 SQIVND (reference sequence). The CDR3 is made up of 15 amino acids. Trimming left V 8 bases short and J 0 bases short, with 14 bases between. In nucleotides, the CDR3 is TGTGCCAGTGCCCCGGACTTTTATAGCAATCAGCCCCAGCATTTT. Protein sequence: CASAPDFYSNQPQHF. Filled out from reference TRBV19 and TRBJ1-5, the complete variable domain reads DGGITQSPKYLFRKEGQNVTLSCEQNLNHDAMYWYRQDPGQGLRLIYYSQIVNDFQKGDIAEGYSVSREKKESFPLTVTSAQKNPTAFYLCASAPDFYSNQPQHFGDGTRLSIL.

The CDR3, as DNA: TGTGCCAGTAGTATAGGGACAGGGAGGGGGGATACGCAGTATTTT. Translating it yields CASSIGTGRGDTQYF. The chain joins TRBV19 to TRBJ2-3; possibly TRBD1 for D (8 bases). In germline, CDR1 is LNHDA, CDR2 SQIVND (reference sequence). CDR3 length: 15 amino acids. V dropped 1 base and J dropped 6 bases, with 14 bases sitting between them. Full variable domain (outside the CDR3, taken from reference TRBV19 and TRBJ2-3): DGGITQSPKYLFRKEGQNVTLSCEQNLNHDAMYWYRQDPGQGLRLIYYSQIVNDFQKGDIAEGYSVSREKKESFPLTVTSAQKNPTAFYLCASSIGTGRGDTQYFGPGTRLTVL.

The CDR3 region is CASSSNRDKKETQYF. DNA for the CDR3: TGTGCCAGCAGTTCCAACCGGGACAAGAAAGAGACCCAGTACTTC. The J gene is TRBJ2-5, the V gene TRBV27; possibly TRBD1 for D (6 bases). Germline V gene lookup returns CDR1 MNHEY and CDR2 SMNVEV (reference sequence). CDR3 length: 15 amino acids. The ends were cut back, 4 bases at V and 3 bases at J, with 15 bases in the middle.

The chain employs TRBV15 and TRBJ1-5, with TRBD1 identical over 8 bases. The length of the CDR3 is 15 residues. The V segment lost 5 bases and the J segment 3 bases; nucleotides outside the gene matches: 6. CDR1 is LNHNV, CDR2 YYDKDF, per germline (reference sequence). The CDR3 DNA is TGTGCCACCAGCGAGAGGACAGGGAACAATCAGCCCCAGCATTTT. Translation: CATSERTGNNQPQHF.

This chain joins TRBV29-1 and TRBJ1-3; D call uncertain. The length of the CDR3 is 12 residues. Trimming removed 4 bases from V and 0 bases from J, with 4 bases in between. From germline, CDR1 is SQVTM and CDR2 ANQGSEA. The CDR3 coding sequence is TGCAGCGTTGGGAGCTCTGGAAACACCATATATTTT. As protein: CSVGSSGNTIYF.

The chain carries TRBV6-5 and TRBJ2-3, with TRBD2 as a possible D gene (5 bases). V was pared by 2 bases and J by 5 bases, with 8 bases between. Germline CDR1 MNHEY, CDR2 SVGAGI. The CDR3 is 13 amino acids. The CDR3 DNA is TGTGCCAGCAGTTACACAGAGGGAGATACGCAGTATTTT. This gives the protein CASSYTEGDTQYF.

This clone has a handful of counts. The rearrangement links TRBV25-1 to TRBJ2-2, with a tentative D call TRBD1 (9 bases). Germline V gene sequence: CDR1 MGHDK, CDR2 SYGVNS. V shed 1 base and J shed 5 bases, with 20 bases lying between them. The CDR3 is made up of 18 amino acids. As DNA, the CDR3 is TGTGCCAGCAGTGAATCCGGGAGGGGACAGGGCTTAACCGGGGAGCTGTTTTTT. It yields the protein CASSESGRGQGLTGELFF.

The chain combines TRBV19 with TRBJ1-2; D remains unclear. The CDR3 runs to 14 residues. Germline V lookup: CDR1 LNHDA, CDR2 SQIVND (reference sequence). The ends were cut back, 0 bases at V and 2 bases at J, with 7 bases in the middle. DNA of the CDR3: TGTGCCAGTAGTATAGATGGCAGAAACTATGGCTACACCTTC. It is translated as CASSIDGRNYGYTF. Using reference TRBV19 and TRBJ1-2 for the parts outside the CDR3, the full variable domain is DGGITQSPKYLFRKEGQNVTLSCEQNLNHDAMYWYRQDPGQGLRLIYYSQIVNDFQKGDIAEGYSVSREKKESFPLTVTSAQKNPTAFYLCASSIDGRNYGYTFGSGTRLTVV.

The rearrangement uses TRBV11-1 and TRBJ2-1, with no clear D. There are 13 residues in the CDR3. Germline values: CDR1 SGHAT, CDR2 FQDESV (reference sequence). Deletions cut 6 bases from V and 3 bases from J, with 9 bases between. CDR3 amino acids: CASSPQLYNEQFF. As DNA, the CDR3 is TGTGCCAGCAGTCCCCAACTCTACAATGAGCAGTTCTTC.

This clone was detected once. The chain carries TRBV14 and TRBJ2-2, with D maybe TRBD1 (5 bases). This CDR3 is 16 amino acids long. In germline, CDR1 is SGHDN, CDR2 FVKESK. Trimming took 2 bases from V and 1 from J, leaving 11 bases between them. CDR3 sequence reads: CASSQSGRVNTGELFF. Written as DNA, the CDR3 is TGTGCCAGCAGCCAATCGGGCAGGGTGAACACCGGGGAGCTGTTTTTT.

The sample holds one count of this clone. This chain links TRBV27 with TRBJ2-3, with D perhaps matching TRBD2 (7 bases). Germline V gene sequence: CDR1 MNHEY, CDR2 SMNVEV (reference sequence). The CDR3 has 16 amino acids. Trimming removed 6 bases at V and 2 bases at J, with 18 bases between. The CDR3 here is CASRIEWGGPTDTQYF. The CDR3 bases are TGTGCCAGCAGGATTGAGTGGGGGGGCCCCACAGATACGCAGTATTTT.